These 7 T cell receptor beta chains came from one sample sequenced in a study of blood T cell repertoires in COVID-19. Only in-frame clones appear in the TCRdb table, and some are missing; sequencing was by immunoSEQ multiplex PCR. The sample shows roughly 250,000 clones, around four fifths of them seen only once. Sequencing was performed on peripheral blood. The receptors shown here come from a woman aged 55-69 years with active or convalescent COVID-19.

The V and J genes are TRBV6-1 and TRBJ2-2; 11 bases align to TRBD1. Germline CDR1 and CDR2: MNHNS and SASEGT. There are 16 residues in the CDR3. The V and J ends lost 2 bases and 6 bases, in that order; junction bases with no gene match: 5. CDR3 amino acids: CASSERGTGGAGELFF. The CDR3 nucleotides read TGTGCCAGCAGTGAAAGAGGGACAGGGGGGGCCGGGGAGCTGTTTTTT.

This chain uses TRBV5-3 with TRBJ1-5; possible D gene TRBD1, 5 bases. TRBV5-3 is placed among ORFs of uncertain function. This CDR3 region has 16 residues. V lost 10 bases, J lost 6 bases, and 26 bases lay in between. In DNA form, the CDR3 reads TGTGCCTCTCCCGAACGGGACTATGGTGTAAGTCAGCCCCAGCATTTT. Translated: CASPERDYGVSQPQHF.

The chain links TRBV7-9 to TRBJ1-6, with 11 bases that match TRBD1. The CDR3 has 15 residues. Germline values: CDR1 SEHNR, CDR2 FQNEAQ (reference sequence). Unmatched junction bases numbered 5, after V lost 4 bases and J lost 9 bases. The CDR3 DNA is TGTGCCAGCAGCTCTGGACAGGGGGCCAGTTCACCCCTCCACTTT. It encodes CASSSGQGASSPLHF.

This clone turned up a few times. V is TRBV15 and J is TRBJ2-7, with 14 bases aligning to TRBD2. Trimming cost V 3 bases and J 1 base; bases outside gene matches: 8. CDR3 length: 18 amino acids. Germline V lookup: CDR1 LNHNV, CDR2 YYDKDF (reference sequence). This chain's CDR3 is CATSRALRLAGGSYEQYF. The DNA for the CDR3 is TGTGCCACCAGCAGGGCACTTCGACTAGCGGGAGGGTCCTACGAGCAGTACTTC.

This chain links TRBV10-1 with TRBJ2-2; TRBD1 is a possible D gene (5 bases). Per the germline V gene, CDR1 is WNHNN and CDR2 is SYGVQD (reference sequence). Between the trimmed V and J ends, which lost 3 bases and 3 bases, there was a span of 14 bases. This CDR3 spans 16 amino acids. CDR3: CASSEGGAEDTGELFF. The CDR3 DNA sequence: TGCGCCAGCAGTGAAGGTGGGGCAGAGGACACCGGGGAGCTGTTTTTT.

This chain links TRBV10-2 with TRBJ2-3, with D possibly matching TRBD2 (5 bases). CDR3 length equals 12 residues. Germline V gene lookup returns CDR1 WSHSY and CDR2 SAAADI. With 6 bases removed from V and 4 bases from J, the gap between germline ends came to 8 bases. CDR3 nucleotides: TGCGCCAGCAGCCTGGACTCAGATACGCAGTATTTT. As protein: CASSLDSDTQYF.

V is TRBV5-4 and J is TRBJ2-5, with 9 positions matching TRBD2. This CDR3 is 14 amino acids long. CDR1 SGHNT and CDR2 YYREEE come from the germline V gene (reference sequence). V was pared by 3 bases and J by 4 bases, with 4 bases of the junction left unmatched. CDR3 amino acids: CASSWEAGGETQYF. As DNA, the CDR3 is TGTGCCAGCAGCTGGGAAGCGGGAGGAGAGACCCAGTACTTC. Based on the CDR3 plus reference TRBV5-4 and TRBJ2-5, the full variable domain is ETGVTQSPTHLIKTRGQQVTLRCSSQSGHNTVSWYQQALGQGPQFIFQYYREEENGRGNFPPRFSGLQFPNYSSELNVNALELDDSALYLCASSWEAGGETQYFGPGTRLLVL.